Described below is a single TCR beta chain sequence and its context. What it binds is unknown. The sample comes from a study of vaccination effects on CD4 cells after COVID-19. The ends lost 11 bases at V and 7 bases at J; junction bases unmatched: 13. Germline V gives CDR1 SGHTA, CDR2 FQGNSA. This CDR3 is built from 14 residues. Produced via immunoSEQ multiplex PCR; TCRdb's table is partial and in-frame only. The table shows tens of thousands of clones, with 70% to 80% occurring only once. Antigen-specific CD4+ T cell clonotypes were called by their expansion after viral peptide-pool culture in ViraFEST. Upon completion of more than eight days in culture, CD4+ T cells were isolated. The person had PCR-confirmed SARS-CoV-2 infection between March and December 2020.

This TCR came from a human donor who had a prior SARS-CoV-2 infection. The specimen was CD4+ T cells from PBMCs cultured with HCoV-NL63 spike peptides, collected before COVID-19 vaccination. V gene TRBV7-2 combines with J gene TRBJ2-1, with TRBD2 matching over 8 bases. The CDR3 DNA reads TGTGCCTCAAGCGGGGGCCTCTTTAGGAATGAGCAGTTCTTC. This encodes CASSGGLFRNEQFF.